Following are 20 T cell receptor beta chains from one sample sequenced in a study of T cells in Graves' hyperthyroidism and ophthalmopathy (dated by TCRdb to the late 2010s). Library preparation used multiplex PCR. Sequenced on an Illumina HiSeq 2000. The TCR beta CDR3 regions were amplified from RNA transcripts. For the first round of RT-PCR on the TCR CDR3, the HTBI primer set was used together with the Qiagen OneStep RT-PCR kit. TCRdb reanalyzed the raw reads on its own, using fastp at Q25 for trimming and MiXCR for clone calling, and kept in-frame beta chains. Under each unique CDR3 protein, matching rows form one entry showing the most common genes and DNA. This sample comprises some 440,000 distinct CDR3 sequences, 15% to 19% of them detected only once. The ten biggest clones cover roughly 15% of the sample. Sequencing was carried out using blood. The receptors here all came from a young woman with Graves' hyperthyroidism.

This rearrangement joins TRBV10-3 to TRBJ1-6, with a tentative D call TRBD1 (5 bases). The CDR3 totals 16 residues. V was clipped by 3 bases and J by 0 bases, with 9 bases between them. From germline, CDR1 is ENHRY and CDR2 SYGVKD. The CDR3 region has the DNA TGTGCCATCAGTGACAGGGAAAGCTCCTATAATTCACCCCTCCACTTT. This encodes CAISDRESSYNSPLHF.

There are a few counts of this clonotype. The chain employs TRBV6-4 and TRBJ1-2, with TRBD1 matching 7 bases. Trimming removed 2 bases from V and 1 base from J; junction bases left unmatched: 10. Germline V gene sequence: CDR1 MRHNA, CDR2 SNTAGT. The CDR3 consists of 17 residues. This CDR3 is CASSDPRFGQVNYGYTF. CDR3 nucleotide sequence: TGTGCCAGCAGTGACCCTCGATTCGGACAGGTTAACTATGGCTACACCTTC.

This clonotype was detected ten times or more. The J gene is TRBJ2-7, the V gene TRBV27; 7 nucleotides match TRBD1. CDR1 and CDR2 from the germline V gene are MNHEY and SMNVEV (reference sequence). The CDR3 has 15 amino acids. V gave up 5 bases and J gave up 2 bases; unmatched junction bases: 9. In DNA form, the CDR3 reads TGTGCCAGCAGTCCTCAGGGCAGGGGGACCTACGAGCAGTACTTC. Its translation is CASSPQGRGTYEQYF.

This clonotype was observed a handful of times. The chain combines TRBV7-2 with TRBJ1-6, with D hard to call. The CDR3 loop spans 14 amino acids. The germline V gene has CDR1 SGHTA and CDR2 FQGNSA. V shed 1 base and J shed 11 bases, with 12 bases lying between them. The CDR3 here is CASSLGQTLTPLHF. The CDR3 DNA reads TGTGCCAGCAGCTTAGGTCAGACTTTGACACCCCTCCACTTT.

This clonotype has only a few counts. V gene TRBV10-2 combines with J gene TRBJ1-1; maybe TRBD1 (6 bases). Germline lookup yields CDR1 WSHSY and CDR2 SAAADI. The CDR3 contains 13 residues. Trimming removed 6 bases from V and 1 base from J, with 9 bases in between. The CDR3 DNA reads as TGCGCCAGCAGGAACAGGGAGAACACTGAAGCTTTCTTT. Its translation: CASRNRENTEAFF.

This clonotype was counted ten times or more. V gene TRBV3-1 combines with J gene TRBJ2-1; TRBD2 is a possible D gene (6 bases). This CDR3 spans 13 amino acids. Germline V lookup: CDR1 LGHDT, CDR2 YNNKEL (reference sequence). The V end was cut by 5 bases, the J end by 9 bases, with 14 bases between. CDR3 bases: TGTGCCAGCAGCGAAAGATCGGGGGTTGAGCAGTTCTTC. The encoded protein is CASSERSGVEQFF.

The V gene is TRBV19, the J gene TRBJ1-5; D is unresolved. Germline V gene sequence: CDR1 LNHDA, CDR2 SQIVND (reference sequence). This CDR3 is built from 16 residues. The V end lost 3 bases, the J end lost 2 bases, and 14 bases lay between the germline ends. DNA for the CDR3: TGTGCCAGTAGTATCCTGGGCCAGCGGGGCAATCAGCCCCAGCATTTT. Its protein is CASSILGQRGNQPQHF.

The chain is built from TRBV7-2 and TRBJ2-1; the D is unclear. The CDR3 consists of 14 residues. V lost 6 bases, J lost 0 bases, and 9 bases lay in between. CDR1 is SGHTA and CDR2 is FQGNSA in the germline V gene. The CDR3 is CASREESSYNEQFF. For the CDR3, the DNA is TGTGCCAGCAGAGAGGAGAGCTCCTACAATGAGCAGTTCTTC.

In this sample, this clonotype turned up many times. V usage is TRBV6-2 or TRBV6-3 and J usage is TRBJ1-5; D is uncertain. This CDR3 is 15 amino acids long. Germline V gives CDR1 MNHEY, CDR2 SVGEGT. V was shortened by 6 bases and J by 6 bases, with 18 bases between the two germline ends. CDR3 in amino acids: CASRNAVVMGQPQHF. CDR3 bases: TGTGCCAGCAGAAACGCCGTTGTGATGGGTCAGCCCCAGCATTTT.

This clonotype was recorded many times. V usage is TRBV11-2 and J usage is TRBJ2-3; the match to TRBD2 covers 8 bases. This CDR3 comprises 17 residues. With V trimmed by 1 base and J by 4 bases, 10 bases remained unmatched. The germline CDR1 and CDR2 sequences are SGHAT and FQNNGV. CDR3 in amino acids: CASSLALGLDGSDTQYF. CDR3 DNA: TGTGCCAGCAGCTTAGCCCTGGGACTAGATGGGTCAGATACGCAGTATTTT. Variable domain in full (rest from reference TRBV11-2 and TRBJ2-3): EAGVAQSPRYKIIEKRQSVAFWCNPISGHATLYWYQQILGQGPKLLIQFQNNGVVDDSQLPKDRFSAERLKGVDSTLKIQPAKLEDSAVYLCASSLALGLDGSDTQYFGPGTRLTVL.

This clonotype was detected only once. This rearrangement joins TRBV11-2 to TRBJ2-1; D remains unclear. This CDR3 spans 14 amino acids. CDR1 SGHAT and CDR2 FQNNGV come from the germline V gene. The ends were cut back, 5 bases at V and 6 bases at J, with 14 bases in the middle. CDR3 nucleotides: TGTGCCAGCAGCCCGCATCAGCTTAGCAATGAGCAGTTCTTC. Translation: CASSPHQLSNEQFF.

This chain uses TRBV9 with TRBJ2-7; a weak D match, TRBD1 (8 bases). CDR1 and CDR2 from the germline V gene are SGDLS and YYNGEE. V lost 3 bases and J lost 6, with 22 bases in between. This CDR3 is 16 amino acids long. The CDR3 coding sequence is TGTGCCAGCAGCGCAGGGGGGGCGACAGGGGTGTTCGAGCAGTACTTC. It is translated as CASSAGGATGVFEQYF. The whole variable domain, filled in from reference TRBV9 and TRBJ2-7, reads DSGVTQTPKHLITATGQRVTLRCSPRSGDLSVYWYQQSLDQGLQFLIQYYNGEERAKGNILERFSAQQFPDLHSELNLSSLELGDSALYFCASSAGGATGVFEQYFGPGTRLTVT.

This clonotype was seen repeatedly, ten times or more. This chain uses TRBV20-1 with TRBJ2-2; D remains ambiguous. The CDR3 has 15 residues. Trimming left V 5 bases short and J 0 bases short, with 13 bases between. CDR1 is DFQATT, CDR2 SNEGSKA, per germline (reference sequence). The CDR3 region is CSAPGAEANTGELFF. The CDR3 nucleotides are TGCAGTGCTCCGGGCGCCGAGGCGAACACCGGGGAGCTGTTTTTT.

About this clonotype itself: One base away lies a much larger clone, so this may be a sequencing read error. The rearrangement uses TRBV7-9 and TRBJ1-1; D may be TRBD1 (5 bases). Germline CDR1 and CDR2: SEHNR and FQNEAQ (reference sequence). The CDR3 is 14 amino acids. Trimming removed 5 bases from V and 1 base from J, with 11 bases in between. The CDR3 DNA follows: TGTGCCAGCAGCCCCGGGGCAGGGAACACTGAAGCTTTCTTT. Translating it yields CASSPGAGNTEAFF. The full variable domain, with the rest looked up from reference TRBV7-9 and TRBJ1-1, is DTGVSQNPRHKITKRGQNVTFRCDPISEHNRLYWYRQTLGQGPEFLTYFQNEAQLEKSRLLSDRFSAERPKGSFSTLEIQRTEQGDSAMYLCASSPGAGNTEAFFGQGTRLTVV.

This clonotype was seen more than once but under ten times. A much larger clone sits a single nucleotide away, making a read error possible. J is TRBJ1-1 and V is TRBV27, with 8 bases lining up with TRBD1. The CDR3 consists of 13 residues. The V gene's germline CDR1 is MNHEY and CDR2 SMNVEV (reference sequence). Unmatched junction bases numbered 1, after V lost 6 bases and J lost 1 base. CDR3 in amino acids: CASRGTGNTEAFF. The CDR3 DNA reads as TGTGCCAGCAGAGGGACAGGGAACACTGAAGCTTTCTTT.

This clonotype showed up just once. The CDR3 DNA reads as TGTGCCAGCAGCCTCTCCCCGGACAGGGGGGGTGAAAAACTGTTTTTT. Encoded protein: CASSLSPDRGGEKLFF. V gene TRBV4-2 combines with J gene TRBJ1-4, with 10 bases that match TRBD1. This CDR3 is built from 16 residues. CDR1 and CDR2 (germline): LGHNA, YNFKEQ. V trimming: 4 bases; J trimming: 7 bases; junction bases outside the gene matches: 9.

This clonotype was recorded at least ten times. V is TRBV11-2 and J is TRBJ2-7; D gene ambiguous. Trimming stripped 5 bases from V and 2 bases from J, with 10 bases between. The CDR3 loop spans 13 amino acids. The germline V gene has CDR1 SGHAT and CDR2 FQNNGV. This CDR3 reads CASSPYSPYEQYF. The CDR3 DNA is TGTGCCAGCAGCCCCTACAGCCCCTACGAGCAGTACTTC.

The chain combines TRBV29-1 with TRBJ2-5, with 7 bases identical to TRBD2. The germline V gene has CDR1 SQVTM and CDR2 ANQGSEA. The J segment lost 5 bases and the V segment lost 4 bases, leaving 7 bases of the junction unmatched. CDR3 length: 13 amino acids. DNA of the CDR3: TGCAGCGTTGGGGCGGGAGTAACGGAGACCCAGTACTTC. Translating it yields CSVGAGVTETQYF.

The chain links TRBV4-2 to TRBJ1-1, with D possibly being TRBD1 (5 bases). This CDR3 region has 14 residues. From germline, CDR1 is LGHNA and CDR2 YNFKEQ. Trimming took off 8 bases at V and 0 bases at J, with 13 bases between the two ends. CDR3 region: CASPGWGVNTEAFF. CDR3 bases: TGTGCCAGCCCCGGATGGGGCGTGAACACTGAAGCTTTCTTT.

This rearrangement joins TRBV6-1 to TRBJ2-3, with 7 nucleotides matching TRBD1. J lost 6 bases, V lost 5 bases, and 8 bases had no gene match. The CDR3 consists of 14 residues. Germline CDR1 MNHNS, CDR2 SASEGT. The DNA of the CDR3 is TGTGCCAGCAGTCGATCTAAGGGGGCCGATACGCAGTATTTT. This codes for CASSRSKGADTQYF.